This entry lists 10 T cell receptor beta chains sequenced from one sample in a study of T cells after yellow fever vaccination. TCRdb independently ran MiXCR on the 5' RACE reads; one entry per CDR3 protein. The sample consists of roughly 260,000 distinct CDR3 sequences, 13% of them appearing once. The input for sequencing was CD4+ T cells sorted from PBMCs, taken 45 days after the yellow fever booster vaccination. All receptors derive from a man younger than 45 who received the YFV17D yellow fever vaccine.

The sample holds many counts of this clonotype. DNA for the CDR3: TGTGCCAGCAGTAAAAAAGGGACAGCCGGTACTGAAGCTTTCTTT. This translates into CASSKKGTAGTEAFF. The chain combines TRBV6-1 with TRBJ1-1; 7 bases map to TRBD1. Looked up from germline, CDR1 is MNHNS and CDR2 is SASEGT. This CDR3 contains 15 residues. Trimming took 5 bases from V and 5 from J; bases not matched to a gene: 11.

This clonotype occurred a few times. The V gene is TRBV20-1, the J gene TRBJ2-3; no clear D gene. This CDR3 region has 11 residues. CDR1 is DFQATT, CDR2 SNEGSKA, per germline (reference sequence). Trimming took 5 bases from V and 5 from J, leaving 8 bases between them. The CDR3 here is CSADELDTQYF. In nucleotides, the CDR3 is TGCAGTGCTGACGAATTAGATACGCAGTATTTT.

The CDR3 here is CSAGSGSLRNEQFF. The CDR3 region has the DNA TGCAGTGCTGGGAGCGGGAGTCTCCGCAATGAGCAGTTCTTC. The chain combines TRBV20-1 with TRBJ2-1; the match to TRBD2 covers 8 bases. The CDR3 covers 14 residues. Looked up from germline, CDR1 is DFQATT and CDR2 is SNEGSKA (reference sequence). Germline trimming cut 5 bases from V and 6 bases from J; bases unmatched to any gene: 9.

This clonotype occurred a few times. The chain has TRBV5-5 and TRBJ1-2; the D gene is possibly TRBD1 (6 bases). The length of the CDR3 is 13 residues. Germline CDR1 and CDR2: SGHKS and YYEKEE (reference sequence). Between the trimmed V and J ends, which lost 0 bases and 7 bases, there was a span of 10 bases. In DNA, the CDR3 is TGTGCCAGCAGCTTGGGCAGGGGTTTTGGCTACACCTTC. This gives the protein CASSLGRGFGYTF.

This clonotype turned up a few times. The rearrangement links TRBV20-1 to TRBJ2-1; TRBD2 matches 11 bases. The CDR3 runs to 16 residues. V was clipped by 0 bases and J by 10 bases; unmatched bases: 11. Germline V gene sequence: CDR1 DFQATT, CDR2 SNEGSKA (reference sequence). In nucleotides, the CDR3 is TGCAGTGCTAGAGAAACGCTAGCGGGAGGATCGTACGAGCAGTTCTTC. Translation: CSARETLAGGSYEQFF.

CDR3 nucleotides: TGTGCCAGCTCACCCACTTGGGAGCTGGCGGCGGGGGCCAACGTCCTGACTTTC. Protein: CASSPTWELAAGANVLTF. The V gene is TRBV18, the J gene TRBJ2-6; the D gene is possibly TRBD2 (5 bases). Germline-derived CDR1 and CDR2 are KGHSH and LQKENI. The CDR3 contains 18 residues. V was pared by 3 bases and J by 4 bases, with 19 bases between.

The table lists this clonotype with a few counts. The CDR3 nucleotides are TGCAGTGCTACCAGGGGCTGGAGCAATCAGCCCCAGCATTTT. It codes for CSATRGWSNQPQHF. The chain has TRBV20-1 and TRBJ1-5, with D tentatively TRBD1 (6 bases). This CDR3 spans 14 amino acids. Germline V gene sequence: CDR1 DFQATT, CDR2 SNEGSKA (reference sequence). V was cut by 4 bases and J by 1 base, with 11 bases left in between.

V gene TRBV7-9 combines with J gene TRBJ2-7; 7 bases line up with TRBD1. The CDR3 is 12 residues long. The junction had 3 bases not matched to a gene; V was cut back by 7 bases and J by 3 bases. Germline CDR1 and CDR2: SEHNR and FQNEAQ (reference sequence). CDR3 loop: CASNRQGYEQYF. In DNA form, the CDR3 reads TGTGCCAGCAATCGACAGGGCTACGAGCAGTACTTC. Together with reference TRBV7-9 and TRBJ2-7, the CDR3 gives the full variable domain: DTGVSQNPRHKITKRGQNVTFRCDPISEHNRLYWYRQTLGQGPEFLTYFQNEAQLEKSRLLSDRFSAERPKGSFSTLEIQRTEQGDSAMYLCASNRQGYEQYFGPGTRLTVT.

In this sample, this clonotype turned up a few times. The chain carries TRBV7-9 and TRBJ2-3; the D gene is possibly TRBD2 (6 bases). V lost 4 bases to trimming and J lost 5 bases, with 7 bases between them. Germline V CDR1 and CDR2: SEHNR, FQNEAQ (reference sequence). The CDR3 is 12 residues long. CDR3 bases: TGTGCCAGCAGCTGGGGGGAAGATACGCAGTATTTT. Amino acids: CASSWGEDTQYF.

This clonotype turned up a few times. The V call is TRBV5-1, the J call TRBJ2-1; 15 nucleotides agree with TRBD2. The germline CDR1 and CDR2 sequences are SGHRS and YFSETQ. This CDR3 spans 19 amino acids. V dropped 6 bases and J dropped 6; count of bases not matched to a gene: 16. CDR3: CASTGGLAGGPKTFNEQFF. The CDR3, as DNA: TGCGCCAGCACGGGGGGACTAGCGGGAGGCCCCAAAACATTCAATGAGCAGTTCTTC.